The sequence of this T cell receptor beta chain was determined in a study of T cell responses to AZD1222 COVID-19 vaccine. Clones were read by immunoSEQ multiplex PCR, and TCRdb kept only the in-frame ones, dropping some. The top ten clones hold 7.5% to 9% of a sample with 70,000 to 90,000 clones, roughly 82% of them seen once. Trimming removed 4 bases from V and 3 bases from J, with 15 bases in between. The CDR3 is 15 amino acids. The germline V gene has CDR1 SEHNR and CDR2 FQNEAQ (reference sequence). Remarks on this clone: Its cognate antigen is unknown.

Study outcomes and limitations: Regions 160-218 and 743-854 dominated among vaccine-associated CD4 TCRs spanning spike. Nearly half of the spike-specific TCRs reportedly recognize variant regions that carry no mutations. The repertoires were collected only after the peak T cell response. Seropositive status at baseline applied to only 6 or 7 AZD1222 recipients.

The genes are TRBV7-9 and TRBJ1-1; D gene uncertain. This TCR was sampled from an adult in good health. Material: peripheral blood, obtained on day 0 of AZD1222 vaccination. The CDR3 region has the DNA TGTGCCAGCAGCTATCGGGGAGTCGGGGACACTGAAGCTTTCTTT. This translates into CASSYRGVGDTEAFF.